This T cell receptor beta chain was recorded in a study of blood T cell repertoires in COVID-19. Study as a whole: Material from acute and convalescent COVID-19 was sourced from the United States, Italy and Spain. T cells, B-cell-depleted T cells, or PBMCs supplied cDNA or gDNA.

Per the study methods: Reference gene primer amplification yielded estimated nucleated cell counts. TCRdb's table, derived via immunoSEQ multiplex PCR, lists solely in-frame clones and lacks some. V, J and clone size are taken as reported in that table, and D and trimming were inferred from the DNA itself. Among about 98,000 clones listed, roughly nine tenths were seen once. Trimming removed 4 bases from V and 7 bases from J; junction bases left unmatched: 7. Germline V lookup: CDR1 MNHEY, CDR2 SVGAGI. CDR3 length: 16 amino acids. The material sequenced was peripheral blood. This receptor was identified in a man in his fifties or sixties with acute or convalescent COVID-19. The gene calls are TRBV6-5 and TRBJ2-1; 13 nucleotides align to TRBD2. CDR3 sequence: CASSSRTSGSRNEQFF. For the CDR3, the DNA is TGTGCCAGCAGTTCTAGGACTAGCGGGAGTCGGAATGAGCAGTTCTTC.